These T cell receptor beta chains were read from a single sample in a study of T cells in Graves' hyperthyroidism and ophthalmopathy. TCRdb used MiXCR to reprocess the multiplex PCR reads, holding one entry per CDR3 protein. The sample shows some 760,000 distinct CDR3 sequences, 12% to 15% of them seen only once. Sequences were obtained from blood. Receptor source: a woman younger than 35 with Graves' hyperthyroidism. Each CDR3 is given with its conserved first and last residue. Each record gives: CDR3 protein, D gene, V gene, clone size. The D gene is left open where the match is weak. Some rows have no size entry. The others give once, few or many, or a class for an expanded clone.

cdr3_aa: CASREPQGEGSGNTIYF; d_call: TRBD1; v_call: TRBV7-9; clone_size: many
cdr3_aa: CASSPIKREGPYEQYF; d_call: TRBD2; v_call: TRBV11-2; clone_size: few
cdr3_aa: CASSLRLAGGPSSSTDTQYF; d_call: TRBD2; v_call: TRBV3-1; clone_size: many
cdr3_aa: CASSGDREQYF; d_call: TRBD1; v_call: TRBV18; clone_size: NA
cdr3_aa: CASTGPRASGYNEQFF; d_call: TRBD2; v_call: TRBV9; clone_size: many
cdr3_aa: CASSQAGLAANTGELFF; d_call: TRBD2; v_call: TRBV3-1; clone_size: many
cdr3_aa: CASSPARDPYNEQFF; d_call: NA; v_call: TRBV7-3; clone_size: NA
cdr3_aa: CASSPKLGYEQYF; d_call: NA; v_call: TRBV18; clone_size: many
cdr3_aa: CASSFIAGSGNIQYF; d_call: NA; v_call: TRBV7-9; clone_size: NA
cdr3_aa: CASSHLDQPQHF; d_call: NA; v_call: TRBV3-1; clone_size: many
cdr3_aa: CASSPAGLAGLYEQYF; d_call: TRBD2; v_call: TRBV28; clone_size: few
cdr3_aa: CASSVFLAGAYNEQFF; d_call: TRBD2; v_call: TRBV19; clone_size: few
cdr3_aa: CVSSGPLLAGDEQYF; d_call: NA; v_call: TRBV7-9; clone_size: NA
cdr3_aa: CASSEPQDWEETQYF; d_call: NA; v_call: TRBV6-1; clone_size: few
cdr3_aa: CASSLEFNEQFF; d_call: NA; v_call: TRBV5-4; clone_size: few
cdr3_aa: CASSLTGQGAYNEQFF; d_call: TRBD1; v_call: TRBV28; clone_size: many
cdr3_aa: CASSLSGTGGSLIAQPQHF; d_call: TRBD1; v_call: TRBV27; clone_size: NA
cdr3_aa: CSAKTVGLDYGYTF; d_call: NA; v_call: TRBV20-1; clone_size: many
cdr3_aa: CAWSVQTGYGYTF; d_call: NA; v_call: TRBV30; clone_size: many
cdr3_aa: CASSSGQGLDEQFF; d_call: TRBD1; v_call: TRBV18; clone_size: NA
cdr3_aa: CASSQGFATNEKLFF; d_call: NA; v_call: TRBV14; clone_size: many
cdr3_aa: CASSVGRGRLLRNEQYF; d_call: NA; v_call: TRBV11-2; clone_size: many
cdr3_aa: CSARVGGRPETEAFF; d_call: NA; v_call: TRBV20-1; clone_size: few
cdr3_aa: CSARKGGGRDYGYTF; d_call: NA; v_call: TRBV20-1; clone_size: many
cdr3_aa: CASSFGASGTYTNTGELFF; d_call: TRBD2; v_call: TRBV5-5; clone_size: many
cdr3_aa: CASSLWASGGRNEQFF; d_call: TRBD2; v_call: TRBV28; clone_size: many
cdr3_aa: CASSPEARGAGANVLTF; d_call: NA; v_call: TRBV3-1; clone_size: few
cdr3_aa: CASSSGPRLAVYEQYF; d_call: TRBD2; v_call: TRBV7-2; clone_size: many